This TCR beta chain is drawn from a study of CD8 T cells in Susac syndrome. A quantity of about 0.45 to 1 ug RNA underwent reverse transcription using random hexamers. TCRdb reprocessed the immunoSEQ multiplex PCR reads via MiXCR and lists one record per CDR3 protein. This table holds fewer than 200,000 distinct CDR3 sequences, around 96% found once. Germline V CDR1 and CDR2: SNHLY, FYNNEI. This CDR3 contains 14 residues. V was clipped by 4 bases and J by 3 bases; unmatched bases: 0. This clonotype appeared a few times. The receptor was isolated from a human donor with multiple sclerosis. The chain links TRBV2 to TRBJ2-1, with 10 bases identical to TRBD2. The sequencing sample was made of CD8+ T cells from PBMCs. The CDR3, as DNA: TGTGCCAGCAGTGGGACTAGCGGCTACAATGAGCAGTTCTTC. Translated: CASSGTSGYNEQFF.